Below are 13 T cell receptor beta chains sequenced from a single sample in a study of shared clonotypes between healthy human individuals. TCRdb's copy holds only in-frame clones and misses some; the assay was immunoSEQ multiplex PCR. Of 1.5 million to 2.5 million clones listed, about 95% are singletons. The naive CD8 fraction comprised CD45RO-negative cells positively selected for CCR7 and excluded terminally differentiated effector memory CD45RA+ cells. The specimen was naive CD8+ T cells sorted from blood. These receptors all stem from a man aged 18 to 35 in good health.

The CDR3 DNA follows: TGCGCCAGCAGTGACGGACTCCTCACCTATGGCTACACCTTC. It codes for CASSDGLLTYGYTF. This chain joins TRBV10-2 and TRBJ1-2, with D uncertain. The CDR3 is 14 amino acids. Germline assignment: CDR1 WSHSY and CDR2 SAAADI. The V end lost 3 bases, the J end lost 4 bases, and 12 bases lay between the germline ends.

The rearrangement uses TRBV6-5 and TRBJ2-7, with D possibly matching TRBD2 (7 bases). V lost 10 bases and J 6 bases, leaving 16 bases between the germline ends. CDR1 and CDR2 from the germline V gene are MNHEY and SVGAGI. This CDR3 comprises 12 residues. The CDR3 bases are TGTGCCACCTGGGGGGGGGCGAGCGAGCAGTACTTC. Residues: CATWGGASEQYF.

This sequence joins TRBV27 and TRBJ2-1; TRBD1 is a possible D gene (6 bases). The CDR3 totals 15 residues. In germline, CDR1 is MNHEY, CDR2 SMNVEV (reference sequence). V lost 4 bases and J 0 bases, leaving 10 bases between the germline ends. The CDR3 DNA reads as TGTGCCAGCAGTTCAGGGGTCAGCTCCTACAATGAGCAGTTCTTC. Translated, it gives CASSSGVSSYNEQFF.

This chain links TRBV29-1 with TRBJ2-2, with 7 bases that match TRBD1. Trimming took 3 bases from V and 2 from J; bases not matched to a gene: 6. This CDR3 is built from 15 residues. Germline loops: CDR1 SQVTM, CDR2 ANQGSEA. The CDR3 protein is CSVDRGGSNTGELFF. DNA for the CDR3: TGCAGCGTTGATAGAGGGGGCAGTAACACCGGGGAGCTGTTTTTT.

The chain recombines TRBV5-3 with TRBJ1-6; D is possibly TRBD1 (5 bases). TRBV5-3 is an open reading frame, and its role is uncertain. The CDR3 extends over 17 amino acids. With 4 bases removed from V and 8 bases from J, the gap between germline ends came to 22 bases. For the CDR3, the DNA is TGTGCCAGAAGCCTGGGGAGAGGGGTAAGAGGTGATTCACCCCTCCACTTT. Translating it yields CARSLGRGVRGDSPLHF.

As for this clone: This sample also contains other DNA sequences that code for the same CDR3. This chain uses TRBV9 with TRBJ2-7, with 7 bases matching TRBD2. Germline loops: CDR1 SGDLS, CDR2 YYNGEE. The CDR3 is 14 residues long. V gave up 0 bases and J gave up 3 bases; unmatched junction bases: 3. As DNA, the CDR3 is TGTGCCAGCAGCGTAGGGGCGGGGGACTACGAGCAGTACTTC. Translating gives CASSVGAGDYEQYF.

This sequence joins TRBV7-8 and TRBJ1-2; D unresolved. Between the trimmed V and J ends, which lost 1 base and 4 bases, there was a span of 10 bases. This CDR3 is 14 amino acids long. From germline, CDR1 is SGHVS and CDR2 FQNEAQ. CDR3 in DNA: TGTGCCAGCAGCTTAGATCTGGATTCCTATGGCTACACCTTC. This encodes CASSLDLDSYGYTF.

This clone has only one observation. The sample contains more than one DNA sequence encoding this CDR3. The V call is TRBV7-9, the J call TRBJ2-7, with 10 positions matching TRBD2. The length of the CDR3 is 16 residues. Germline V gives CDR1 SEHNR, CDR2 FQNEAQ (reference sequence). The V segment lost 1 base and the J segment 4 bases; nucleotides outside the gene matches: 7. This CDR3 reads CASSLEASGSPYEQYF. DNA for the CDR3: TGTGCCAGCAGCTTAGAGGCTAGCGGGAGCCCATACGAGCAGTACTTC.

The chain employs TRBV4-3 and TRBJ2-1; 7 nucleotides align to TRBD2. J lost 1 base, V lost 3 bases, and 12 bases had no gene match. There are 18 residues in the CDR3. Germline V CDR1 and CDR2: LGHNA, YSLEER. The CDR3 bases are TGCGCCAGCAGCCAGGAATCCGTAGCGGGCCGATCCTACAATGAGCAGTTCTTC. Translating gives CASSQESVAGRSYNEQFF.

Points on this clone: Other nucleotide sequences in the sample specify the same CDR3. This chain uses TRBV4-1 with TRBJ2-7, with D hard to call. V shed 1 base and J shed 0 bases, with 7 bases lying between them. The germline V gene encodes CDR1 MGHRA and CDR2 YSYEKL. This CDR3 contains 14 residues. The CDR3 here is CASSQVDGSYEQYF. In DNA, the CDR3 is TGCGCCAGCAGCCAAGTGGACGGCTCCTACGAGCAGTACTTC.

The V call is TRBV19, the J call TRBJ2-3; possibly TRBD1 for D (6 bases). The CDR3 contains 15 residues. Germline assignment: CDR1 LNHDA and CDR2 SQIVND (reference sequence). Trimming left V 8 bases short and J 0 bases short, with 15 bases between. The CDR3 reads CASDLGASSTDTQYF. In DNA, the CDR3 is TGTGCCAGTGACCTGGGGGCGTCTAGCACAGATACGCAGTATTTT. The whole variable domain, filled in from reference TRBV19 and TRBJ2-3, reads DGGITQSPKYLFRKEGQNVTLSCEQNLNHDAMYWYRQDPGQGLRLIYYSQIVNDFQKGDIAEGYSVSREKKESFPLTVTSAQKNPTAFYLCASDLGASSTDTQYFGPGTRLTVL.

V gene TRBV9 combines with J gene TRBJ2-2; maybe TRBD2 (6 bases). Germline V gives CDR1 SGDLS, CDR2 YYNGEE. Trimming cost V 0 bases and J 9 bases, with 18 bases left between them. The CDR3 sequence is 16 residues long. CDR3 nucleotide sequence: TGTGCCAGCAGCGTAGTGGGGGGTTCCCCCGTTCGGGAGCTGTTTTTT. Protein sequence: CASSVVGGSPVRELFF. Using reference TRBV9 and TRBJ2-2 for the parts outside the CDR3, the full variable domain is DSGVTQTPKHLITATGQRVTLRCSPRSGDLSVYWYQQSLDQGLQFLIQYYNGEERAKGNILERFSAQQFPDLHSELNLSSLELGDSALYFCASSVVGGSPVRELFFGEGSRLTVL.

J is TRBJ2-7 and V is TRBV6-6; no definite D call. From germline, CDR1 is MNHNY and CDR2 SVGAGI (reference sequence). The CDR3 loop spans 14 amino acids. The V gene lost 1 base and the J gene lost 5 bases, with 12 bases spanning the gap. CDR3 loop: CASSYLPSVDEQYF. Here the CDR3 DNA reads TGTGCCAGCAGTTACTTGCCCTCCGTGGACGAGCAGTACTTC.